These 4 T cell receptor beta chains originate from one sample sequenced in a study of shared clonotypes between healthy human individuals. The data were produced by immunoSEQ multiplex PCR, yet TCRdb's version contains in-frame clones alone and is incomplete. Among some 500,000 clones listed, 79% were seen once. Sequencing was done on a sample of PBMCs. Receptor source: a woman between 40 and 50 years old in good health. Some clones in this sample may be carry-over from other donors' samples.

The chain links TRBV18 to TRBJ2-3; unclear D gene. Germline loops: CDR1 KGHSH, CDR2 LQKENI. CDR3 length: 14 residues. The V end was cut by 0 bases, the J end by 2 bases, with 6 bases between. The CDR3 is CASSPPPNTDTQYF. The CDR3 DNA is TGTGCCAGCTCACCACCGCCCAACACAGATACGCAGTATTTT.

The rearrangement links TRBV7-2 to TRBJ1-2; D gene ambiguous. The germline V gene has CDR1 SGHTA and CDR2 FQGNSA. The CDR3 consists of 12 residues. Trimming pared 5 bases from V and 5 bases from J, leaving 9 bases between. In DNA form, the CDR3 reads TGTGCCAGCAGCCCCGGCTTATATGGCTACACCTTC. Its protein product is CASSPGLYGYTF.

The chain combines TRBV7-2 with TRBJ2-7; 11 positions agree with TRBD1. V trimming: 4 bases; J trimming: 3 bases; junction bases outside the gene matches: 8. Per the germline V gene, CDR1 is SGHTA and CDR2 is FQGNSA. The length of the CDR3 is 16 residues. The CDR3 nucleotides read TGTGCCAGCAGCTACGCCAGGACAGGGGGCGGCTACGAGCAGTACTTC. Protein: CASSYARTGGGYEQYF.

In the case of this clone: This likely stems from a read error, as it lies one base from a far larger clone. Other DNA sequences within the sample encode an identical CDR3. The chain recombines TRBV7-2 with TRBJ2-7; weak D call: TRBD2 (5 bases). From germline, CDR1 is SGHTA and CDR2 FQGNSA. This CDR3 is built from 14 residues. With 5 bases removed from V and 3 bases from J, the gap between germline ends came to 14 bases. CDR3 nucleotides: TGTGCCAGCAGCCCACGGGATACAAACTACGAGCAGTACTTC. Translated: CASSPRDTNYEQYF. The full variable domain, in which reference TRBV7-2 and TRBJ2-7 provide the parts outside the CDR3, is GAGVSQSPSNKVTEKGKDVELRCDPISGHTALYWYRQSLGQGLEFLIYFQGNSAPDKSGLPSDRFSAERTGGSVSTLTIQRTQQEDSAVYLCASSPRDTNYEQYFGPGTRLTVT.